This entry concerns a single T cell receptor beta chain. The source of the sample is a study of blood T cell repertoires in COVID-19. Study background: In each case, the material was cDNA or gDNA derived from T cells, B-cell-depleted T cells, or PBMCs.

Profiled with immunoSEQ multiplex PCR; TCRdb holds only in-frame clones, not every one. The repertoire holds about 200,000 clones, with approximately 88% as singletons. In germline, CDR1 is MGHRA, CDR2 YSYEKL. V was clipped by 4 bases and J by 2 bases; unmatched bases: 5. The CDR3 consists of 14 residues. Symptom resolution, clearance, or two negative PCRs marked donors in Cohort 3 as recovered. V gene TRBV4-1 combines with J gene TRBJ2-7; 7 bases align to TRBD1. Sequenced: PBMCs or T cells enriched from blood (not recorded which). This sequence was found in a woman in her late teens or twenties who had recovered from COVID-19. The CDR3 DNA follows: TGCGCCAGCAGCCGTGGACAGGCCGCCTACGAGCAGTACTTC. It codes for CASSRGQAAYEQYF.